What follows is one T cell receptor (beta chain) and its context. The antigen remains unidentified. This sample was included in a study of cytomegalovirus exposure and HLA in healthy donors. Notes on the study in general: A reported reduction in N-insertions relative to the roughly 610-donor mean was seen in an Asian-associated ancestry cluster in a later analysis. The study flagged roughly 160 TCR beta chains as cytomegalovirus-associated. As a later analysis revealed, most CMV-associated TCR beta chains appeared HLA-restricted.

The PCR ran on 60 Vbeta and 13 Jbeta primers. Repertoires were generated with immunoSEQ multiplex PCR, while TCRdb's copy carries only in-frame clones and drops some. The table lists about 78,000 clones, around 85% of them singletons. Looked up from germline, CDR1 is SGHTA and CDR2 is FQGNSA. The CDR3 spans 19 residues. V was clipped by 1 base and J by 0 bases, with 21 bases between them. The receptor comes from a woman in her forties or fifties in good health and CMV-seronegative. The V and J genes are TRBV7-2 and TRBJ1-2; TRBD1 is a possible D gene (6 bases). Material: PBMCs. CDR3 coding DNA: TGTGCCAGCAGCTTAGACAGGGTAAAGACCGTACTGGCTAACTATGGCTACACCTTC. This codes for CASSLDRVKTVLANYGYTF.